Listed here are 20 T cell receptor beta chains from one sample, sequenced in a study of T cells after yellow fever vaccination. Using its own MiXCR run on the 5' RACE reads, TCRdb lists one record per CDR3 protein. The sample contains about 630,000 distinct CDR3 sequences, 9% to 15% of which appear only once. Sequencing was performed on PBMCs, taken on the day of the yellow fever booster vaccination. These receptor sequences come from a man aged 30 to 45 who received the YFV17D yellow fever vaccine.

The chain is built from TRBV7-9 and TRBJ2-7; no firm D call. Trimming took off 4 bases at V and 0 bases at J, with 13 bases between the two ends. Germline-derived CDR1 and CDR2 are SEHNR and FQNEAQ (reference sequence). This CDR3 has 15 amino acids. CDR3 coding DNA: TGTGCCAGCAGCTCCATCCAGGTCCCCTCCTACGAGCAGTACTTC. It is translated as CASSSIQVPSYEQYF. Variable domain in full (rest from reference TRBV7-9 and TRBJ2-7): DTGVSQNPRHKITKRGQNVTFRCDPISEHNRLYWYRQTLGQGPEFLTYFQNEAQLEKSRLLSDRFSAERPKGSFSTLEIQRTEQGDSAMYLCASSSIQVPSYEQYFGPGTRLTVT.

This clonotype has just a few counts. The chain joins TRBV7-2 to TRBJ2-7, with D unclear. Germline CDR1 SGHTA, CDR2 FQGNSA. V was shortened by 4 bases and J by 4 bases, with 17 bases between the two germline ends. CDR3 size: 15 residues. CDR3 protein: CASSWLGRSGYEQYF. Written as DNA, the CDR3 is TGTGCCAGCAGCTGGCTCGGACGGTCGGGTTACGAGCAGTACTTC.

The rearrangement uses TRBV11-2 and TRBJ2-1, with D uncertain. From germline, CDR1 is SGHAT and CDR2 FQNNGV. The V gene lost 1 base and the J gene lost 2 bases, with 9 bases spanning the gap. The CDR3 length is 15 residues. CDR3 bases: TGTGCCAGCAGCTTAGGGCGGACCCCCTACAATGAGCAGTTCTTC. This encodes CASSLGRTPYNEQFF.

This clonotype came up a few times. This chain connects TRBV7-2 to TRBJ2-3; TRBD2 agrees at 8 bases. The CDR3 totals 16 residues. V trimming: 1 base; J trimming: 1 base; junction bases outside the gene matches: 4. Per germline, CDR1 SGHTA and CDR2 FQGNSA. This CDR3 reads CASSLDSGSRTDTQYF. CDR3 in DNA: TGTGCCAGCAGCTTAGACAGCGGGAGTCGCACAGATACGCAGTATTTT.

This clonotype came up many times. DNA for the CDR3: TGTGCCAGCAGCCCTAGAGGGGGGCAGCCCCAGCATTTT. Protein product: CASSPRGGQPQHF. This rearrangement joins TRBV7-2 to TRBJ1-5; a possible D gene is TRBD1 (6 bases). This CDR3 region has 13 residues. The V and J ends lost 5 bases and 7 bases respectively, with 12 bases between them. CDR1 SGHTA and CDR2 FQGNSA come from the germline V gene.

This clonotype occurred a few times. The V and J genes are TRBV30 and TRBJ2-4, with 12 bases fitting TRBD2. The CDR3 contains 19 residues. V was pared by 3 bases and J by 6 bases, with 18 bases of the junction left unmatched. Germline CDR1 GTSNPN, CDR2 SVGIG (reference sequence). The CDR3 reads CAWSGRTSGMGALGNIQYF. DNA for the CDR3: TGTGCCTGGAGCGGAAGGACTAGCGGGATGGGGGCTTTGGGAAACATTCAGTACTTC.

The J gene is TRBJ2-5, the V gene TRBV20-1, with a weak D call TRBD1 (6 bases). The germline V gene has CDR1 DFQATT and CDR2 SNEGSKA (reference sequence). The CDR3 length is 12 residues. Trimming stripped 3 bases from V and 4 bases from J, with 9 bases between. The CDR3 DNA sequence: TGCAGTGCTAGTAGCAGGGGAGAGACCCAGTACTTC. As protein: CSASSRGETQYF.

The CDR3 is CASFKGTSYNEQFF. The DNA of the CDR3 is TGCGCCAGCTTTAAGGGCACCTCCTACAATGAGCAGTTCTTC. The chain has TRBV5-1 and TRBJ2-1; D unclear. V gave up 7 bases and J gave up 0 bases, with 11 bases separating them. CDR3 length: 14 residues. CDR1 SGHRS and CDR2 YFSETQ come from the germline V gene.

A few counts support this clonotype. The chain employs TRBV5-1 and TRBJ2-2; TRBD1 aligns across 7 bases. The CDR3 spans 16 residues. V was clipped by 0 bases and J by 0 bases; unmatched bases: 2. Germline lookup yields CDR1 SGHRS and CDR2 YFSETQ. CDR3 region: CASSLEGAANTGELFF. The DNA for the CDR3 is TGCGCCAGCAGCTTGGAGGGGGCCGCGAACACCGGGGAGCTGTTTTTT.

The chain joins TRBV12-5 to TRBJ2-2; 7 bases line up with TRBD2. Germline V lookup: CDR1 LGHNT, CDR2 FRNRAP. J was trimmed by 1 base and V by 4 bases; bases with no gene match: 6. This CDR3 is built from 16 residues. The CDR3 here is CASGSSPSGNTGELFF. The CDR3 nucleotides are TGTGCTAGTGGTTCATCACCTAGCGGGAACACCGGGGAGCTGTTTTTT.

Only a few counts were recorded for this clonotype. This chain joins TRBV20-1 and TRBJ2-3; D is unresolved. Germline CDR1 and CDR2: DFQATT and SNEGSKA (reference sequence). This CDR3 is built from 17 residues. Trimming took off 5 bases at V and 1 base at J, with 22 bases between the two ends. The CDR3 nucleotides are TGCAGTGCTCCCTCCTTCACGTCCAACCGGGGCACAGATACGCAGTATTTT. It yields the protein CSAPSFTSNRGTDTQYF.

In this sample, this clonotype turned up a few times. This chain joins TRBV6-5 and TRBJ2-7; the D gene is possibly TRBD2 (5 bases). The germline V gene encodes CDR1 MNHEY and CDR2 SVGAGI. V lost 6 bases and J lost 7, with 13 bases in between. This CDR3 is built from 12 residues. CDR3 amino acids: CASSRPGREQYF. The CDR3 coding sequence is TGTGCCAGCAGCCGCCCGGGAAGGGAGCAGTACTTC.

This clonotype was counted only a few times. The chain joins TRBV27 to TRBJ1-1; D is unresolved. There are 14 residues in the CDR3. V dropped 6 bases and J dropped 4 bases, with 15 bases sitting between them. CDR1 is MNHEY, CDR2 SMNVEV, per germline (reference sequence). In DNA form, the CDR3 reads TGTGCCAGCAGCCCCCGGGTACCGGGCACTGAAGCTTTCTTT. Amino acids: CASSPRVPGTEAFF.

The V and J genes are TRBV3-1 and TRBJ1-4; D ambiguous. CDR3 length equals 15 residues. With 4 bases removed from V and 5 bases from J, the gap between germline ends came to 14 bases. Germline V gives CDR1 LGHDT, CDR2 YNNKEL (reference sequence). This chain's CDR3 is CASSPPGDLNEKLFF. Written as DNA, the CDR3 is TGTGCCAGCAGCCCCCCGGGCGACCTGAATGAAAAACTGTTTTTT.

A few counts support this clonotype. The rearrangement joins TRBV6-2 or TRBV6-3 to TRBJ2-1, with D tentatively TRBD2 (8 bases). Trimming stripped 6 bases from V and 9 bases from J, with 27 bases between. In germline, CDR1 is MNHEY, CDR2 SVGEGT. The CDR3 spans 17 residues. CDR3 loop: CASSIRTGASGGGEQFF. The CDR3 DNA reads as TGTGCCAGCAGCATCCGGACAGGCGCAAGCGGGGGTGGTGAGCAGTTCTTC.

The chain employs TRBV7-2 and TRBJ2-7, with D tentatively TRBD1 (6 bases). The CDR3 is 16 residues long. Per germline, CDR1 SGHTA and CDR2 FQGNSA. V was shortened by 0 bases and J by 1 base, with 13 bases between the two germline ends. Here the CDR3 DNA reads TGTGCCAGCAGCTTAGCGAGCGCAGGGGCATCCTACGAGCAGTACTTC. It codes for CASSLASAGASYEQYF.

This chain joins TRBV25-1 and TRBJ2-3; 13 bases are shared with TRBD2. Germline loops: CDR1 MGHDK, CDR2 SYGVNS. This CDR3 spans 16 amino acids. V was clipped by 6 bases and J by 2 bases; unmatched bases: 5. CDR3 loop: CASSQGLAGNTDTQYF. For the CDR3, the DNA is TGTGCCAGCAGCCAGGGACTAGCGGGGAACACAGATACGCAGTATTTT.

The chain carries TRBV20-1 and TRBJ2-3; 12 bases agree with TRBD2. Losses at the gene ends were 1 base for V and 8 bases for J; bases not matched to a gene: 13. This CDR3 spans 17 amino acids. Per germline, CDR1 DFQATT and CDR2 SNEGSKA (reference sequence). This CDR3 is CSARVGLAGPGGGTQYF. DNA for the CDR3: TGCAGTGCTAGAGTGGGACTAGCGGGCCCAGGTGGGGGTACGCAGTATTTT.

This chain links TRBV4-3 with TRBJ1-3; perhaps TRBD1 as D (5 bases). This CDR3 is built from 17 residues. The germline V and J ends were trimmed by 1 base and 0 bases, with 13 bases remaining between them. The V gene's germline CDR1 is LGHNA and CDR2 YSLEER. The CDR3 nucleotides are TGCGCCAGCAGCCAAGCCTCGACAGCTTTCTCTGGAAACACCATATATTTT. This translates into CASSQASTAFSGNTIYF.

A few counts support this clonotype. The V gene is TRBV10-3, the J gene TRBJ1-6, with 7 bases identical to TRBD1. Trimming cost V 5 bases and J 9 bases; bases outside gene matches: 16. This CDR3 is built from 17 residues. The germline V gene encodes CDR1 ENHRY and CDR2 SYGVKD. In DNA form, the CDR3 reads TGTGCCATCAGTACTCCCTCAGGGGGGATGACACGTTCACCCCTCCACTTT. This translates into CAISTPSGGMTRSPLHF.